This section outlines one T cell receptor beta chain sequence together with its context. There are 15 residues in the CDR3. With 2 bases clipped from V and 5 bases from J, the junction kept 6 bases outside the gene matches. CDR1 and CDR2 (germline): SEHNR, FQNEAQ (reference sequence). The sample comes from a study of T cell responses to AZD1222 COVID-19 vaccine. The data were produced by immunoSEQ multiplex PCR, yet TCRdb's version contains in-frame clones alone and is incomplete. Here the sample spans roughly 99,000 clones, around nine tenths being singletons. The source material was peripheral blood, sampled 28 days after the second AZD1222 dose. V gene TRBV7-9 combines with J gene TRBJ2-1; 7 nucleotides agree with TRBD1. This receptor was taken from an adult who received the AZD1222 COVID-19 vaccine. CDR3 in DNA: TGTGCCAGCAGCTTATGGCAGGGGGTTAACAATGAGCAGTTCTTC. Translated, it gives CASSLWQGVNNEQFF.